What follows are 8 T cell receptor beta chains derived from one specimen sequenced in a study of cytomegalovirus exposure and HLA in healthy donors. The assay was immunoSEQ multiplex PCR, and TCRdb's table has in-frame clones only and misses some. The table lists 150,000 to 200,000 clones, 86% of them singletons, with roughly 2.6% in the top ten. Sequencing was carried out using PBMCs. The receptors derive from a young man in good health and CMV-seropositive.

V gene TRBV5-6 combines with J gene TRBJ1-1; D is undetermined. This CDR3 has 15 amino acids. The V end was cut by 6 bases, the J end by 0 bases, with 15 bases between. CDR1 is SGHDT, CDR2 YYEEEE, per germline. DNA for the CDR3: TGTGCCAGCATCCGAACCGGGGAAATGAACACTGAAGCTTTCTTT. This sequence encodes CASIRTGEMNTEAFF.

The chain couples TRBV7-6 to TRBJ2-7; TRBD2 might be the D (5 bases). Trimming pared 1 base from V and 5 bases from J, leaving 6 bases between. The CDR3 is 12 amino acids. Looked up from germline, CDR1 is SGHVS and CDR2 is FNYEAQ. The chain's CDR3 is CASSLGADEQYF. The CDR3 nucleotides read TGTGCCAGCAGCTTAGGAGCGGACGAGCAGTACTTC.

The chain carries TRBV11-2 and TRBJ2-3, with TRBD2 matching over 8 bases. The CDR3 consists of 15 residues. The V gene's germline CDR1 is SGHAT and CDR2 FQNNGV. V lost 5 bases, J lost 8 bases, and 12 bases stayed unmatched. This CDR3 reads CASSPGTRVFGTQYF. The DNA of the CDR3 is TGTGCCAGCAGCCCCGGGACTAGGGTCTTCGGTACGCAGTATTTT.

This clone was observed once. The chain uses TRBV7-8 and TRBJ1-5, with TRBD1 as a possible D gene (6 bases). Germline CDR1 and CDR2: SGHVS and FQNEAQ. CDR3 length: 16 amino acids. The V and J ends lost 5 bases and 1 base respectively, with 15 bases between them. The CDR3 region has the DNA TGTGCCAGCAGCCCCTGGACAGTTAAGAGCAATCAGCCCCAGCATTTT. This gives the protein CASSPWTVKSNQPQHF.

In DNA form, the CDR3 reads TGTGCCACCAGCAGAGACAGTGCGAACACCGGGGAGCTGTTTTTT. It encodes CATSRDSANTGELFF. This sequence joins TRBV15 and TRBJ2-2; D unresolved. Germline CDR1 LNHNV, CDR2 YYDKDF (reference sequence). Trimming stripped 0 bases from V and 0 bases from J, with 5 bases between. The CDR3 is 15 amino acids.

The J gene is TRBJ2-1, the V gene TRBV2, with D perhaps TRBD2 (5 bases). Looked up from germline, CDR1 is SNHLY and CDR2 is FYNNEI. CDR3 length: 12 residues. The V and J ends lost 3 bases and 6 bases respectively, with 6 bases between them. This CDR3 is CASSEGANEQFF. The CDR3 nucleotides are TGTGCCAGCAGTGAGGGAGCCAATGAGCAGTTCTTC. The full variable domain, its missing parts supplied by reference TRBV2 and TRBJ2-1, is EPEVTQTPSHQVTQMGQEVILRCVPISNHLYFYWYRQILGQKVEFLVSFYNNEISEKSEIFDDQFSVERPDGSNFTLKIRSTKLEDSAMYFCASSEGANEQFFGPGTRLTVL.

This chain uses TRBV5-1 with TRBJ2-1; TRBD2 aligns across 8 bases. J lost 0 bases, V lost 4 bases, and 6 bases had no gene match. Germline V lookup: CDR1 SGHRS, CDR2 YFSETQ. The CDR3 runs 16 residues. The CDR3 region is CASSARGLDSYNEQFF. CDR3 bases: TGCGCCAGCAGCGCCCGGGGACTAGACTCCTACAATGAGCAGTTCTTC.

The rearrangement uses TRBV4-2 and TRBJ1-4, with D maybe TRBD1 (5 bases). The CDR3 is 16 amino acids. V lost 1 base and J 5 bases, leaving 14 bases between the germline ends. The germline V gene has CDR1 LGHNA and CDR2 YNFKEQ. The CDR3 DNA sequence: TGTGCCAGCAGCCAAGGAATGTCGCAGGGCAATGAAAAACTGTTTTTT. This codes for CASSQGMSQGNEKLFF.